Here is one TCR beta chain with its context. Its cognate antigen is unknown. The protocol was immunoSEQ multiplex PCR, while the TCRdb copy is restricted to in-frame clones and leaves out a portion. The sample shows fewer than 350,000 clones, approximately 87% of them seen only once. The germline V and J ends were trimmed by 8 bases and 5 bases, with 12 bases remaining between them. In germline, CDR1 is SNHLY, CDR2 FYNNEI. The CDR3 sequence is 12 residues long. This sample is drawn from a study of cytomegalovirus exposure and HLA in healthy donors. Turning to the study itself: In a later analysis, the 90 to 150 validation repertoires were reported to have used the same platform as the 600 to 800 first-cohort repertoires. Study-level findings and limits: The classifier was said to identify cytomegalovirus status with high specificity and sensitivity.

The source of this sequence is a woman younger than 30 in good health and CMV-seronegative. The sequencing sample was made of PBMCs. This chain uses TRBV2 with TRBJ1-2; possibly TRBD1 for D (5 bases). The CDR3 DNA sequence: TGTGCCAGCGCGCTCGGGGGGTATGGCTACACCTTC. It is translated as CASALGGYGYTF.